This T cell receptor beta chain originates from a study of blood T cell repertoires in COVID-19. Background on the study: Samples representing acute and convalescent COVID-19 were sourced from the United States, Italy and Spain.

Method: immunoSEQ multiplex PCR; TCRdb's copy keeps in-frame clones and lacks some. The sample consists of fewer than 200,000 clones, 88% of them appearing once. V was pared by 4 bases and J by 4 bases, with 16 bases between. The germline V gene has CDR1 SQVTM and CDR2 ANQGSEA. The CDR3 runs to 14 residues. This sequence joins TRBV29-1 and TRBJ1-1; D uncertain. Material: peripheral blood. The TCR comes from a man aged 50 to 59 who had recovered from COVID-19. The CDR3 nucleotides are TGCAGCGTTGTCCCGGGAGGGCCCGGCACTGAAGCTTTCTTT. It is translated as CSVVPGGPGTEAFF.